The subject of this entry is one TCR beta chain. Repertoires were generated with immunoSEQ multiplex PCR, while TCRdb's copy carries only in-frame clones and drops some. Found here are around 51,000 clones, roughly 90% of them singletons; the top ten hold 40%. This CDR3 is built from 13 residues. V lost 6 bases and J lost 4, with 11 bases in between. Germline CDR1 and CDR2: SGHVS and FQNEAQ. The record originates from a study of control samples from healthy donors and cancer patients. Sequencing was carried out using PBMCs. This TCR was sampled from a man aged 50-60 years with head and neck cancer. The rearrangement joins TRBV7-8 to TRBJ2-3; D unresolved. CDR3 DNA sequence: TGTGCCAGCAGACGCCCAGAGGCAGATACGCAGTATTTT. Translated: CASRRPEADTQYF.